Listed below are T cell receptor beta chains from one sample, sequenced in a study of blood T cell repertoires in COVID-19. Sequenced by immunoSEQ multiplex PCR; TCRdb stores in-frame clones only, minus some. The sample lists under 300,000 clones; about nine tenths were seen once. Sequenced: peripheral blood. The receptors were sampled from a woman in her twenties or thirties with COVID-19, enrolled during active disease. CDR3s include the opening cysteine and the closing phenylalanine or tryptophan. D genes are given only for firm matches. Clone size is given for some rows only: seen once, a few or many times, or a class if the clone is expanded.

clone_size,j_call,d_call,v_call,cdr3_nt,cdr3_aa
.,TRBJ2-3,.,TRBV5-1,TGCGCCAGCAGCTCCCTTGGCGAGGCGCAGTATTTT,CASSSLGEAQYF
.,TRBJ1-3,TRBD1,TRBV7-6,TGTGCCAGCAGCTCTTTGGACAGGGGGCACGGAAACACCATATATTTT,CASSSLDRGHGNTIYF
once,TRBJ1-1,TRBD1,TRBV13,TGTGCCAGCAGCTTCGACAGGGGAACTGAAGCTTTCTTT,CASSFDRGTEAFF
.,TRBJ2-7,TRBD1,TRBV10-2,TGCGCCAGCAGCCTACAGGGGTTCCAGCAGTACTTC,CASSLQGFQQYF
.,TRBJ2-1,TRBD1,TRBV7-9,TGTGCCAGCAGCGACCGACAGGGTAACCGTGAGCAGTTCTTC,CASSDRQGNREQFF
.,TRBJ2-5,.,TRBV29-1,TGCAGCGTTGCCCGGGAAGAGACCCAGTACTTC,CSVAREETQYF
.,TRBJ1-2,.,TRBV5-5,TGTGCCAGCAGTACCACAACAGGGTCCTATGGCTACACCTTC,CASSTTTGSYGYTF
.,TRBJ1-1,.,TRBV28,TGTGCCAGCACCGCCGCGGGGAGCGGGGAAAGATCAGCTTTCTTT,CASTAAGSGERSAFF
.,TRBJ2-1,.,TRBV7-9,TGTGCCAGCAGCTTACAGCGGTACAATGAGCAGTTCTTC,CASSLQRYNEQFF
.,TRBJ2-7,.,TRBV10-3,TGTGCCATCAGTGAGTCGTTGCGAGAGCAGTACTTC,CAISESLREQYF
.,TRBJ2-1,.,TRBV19,TGTGCCAGTAGTTGGACAGAGCACAATGAGCAGTTCTTC,CASSWTEHNEQFF
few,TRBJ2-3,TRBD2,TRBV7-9,TGTGCCAGCGGACTAGCCGGCACAGATACGCAGTATTTT,CASGLAGTDTQYF
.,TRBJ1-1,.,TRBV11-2,TGTGCCAGCAGCTTAGATCAGGGGCCTTGGGACACTGAAGCTTTCTTT,CASSLDQGPWDTEAFF
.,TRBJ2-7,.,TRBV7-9,TGTGCCAGCAGCCCCTTGAGTGGCGAGCAGTACTTC,CASSPLSGEQYF
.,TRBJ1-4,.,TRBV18,TGTGCCAGCTCACCAAGCCTCGCGGATGAAAAACTGTTTTTT,CASSPSLADEKLFF
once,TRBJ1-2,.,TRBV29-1,TGCAGCGTGGCCGAAATTTTGACGGTGGCAGGTGGCTACACCTTC,CSVAEILTVAGGYTF
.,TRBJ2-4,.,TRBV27,TGTGCCAGCAGTACCTGGTCGGGAGCCAAAAACATTCAGTACTTC,CASSTWSGAKNIQYF
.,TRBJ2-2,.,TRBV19,TGTGCCAGTAGGCTATTTGAGAACACCGGGGAGCTGTTTTTT,CASRLFENTGELFF
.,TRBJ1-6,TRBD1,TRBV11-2,TGTGCCAGCAGCTCGACAGGGGGCCGTGATTCACCCCTCCACTTT,CASSSTGGRDSPLHF
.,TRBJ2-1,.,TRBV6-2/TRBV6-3,TGTGCCAGCAGTTACTCGAGCAATGAGCAGTTCTTC,CASSYSSNEQFF
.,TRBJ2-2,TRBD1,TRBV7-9,TGTGCCAGCAGCCTCACCGGGACAGGGAGGGGCGGGGAGCTGTTTTTT,CASSLTGTGRGGELFF
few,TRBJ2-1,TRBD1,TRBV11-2,TGTGCCAGCAGCTTTACAGGGGGAGACTACAATGAGCAGTTCTTC,CASSFTGGDYNEQFF
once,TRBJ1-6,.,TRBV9,TGTGCCAGCAGCGCCAGGGTGGTATCGAATTCACCCCTCCACTTT,CASSARVVSNSPLHF
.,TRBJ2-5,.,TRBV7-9,TGTGCCAGCAGCTTATTTGGACAGCGACAAGAGACCCAGTACTTC,CASSLFGQRQETQYF
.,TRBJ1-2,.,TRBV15,TGTGCCACCAGCATCGACCGGGGGAAAATCAACTATGGCTACACCTTC,CATSIDRGKINYGYTF
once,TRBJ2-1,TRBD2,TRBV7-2,TGTGCCAGCAGCTTGCTAGCGGGGGATTACAATGAGCAGTTCTTC,CASSLLAGDYNEQFF
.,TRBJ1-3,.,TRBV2,TGTGCCAGCAGCCCTTCCTACAGGGGAAACACCATATATTTT,CASSPSYRGNTIYF
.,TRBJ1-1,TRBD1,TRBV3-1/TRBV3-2,TGTGCCAGCAGCCGGACGACAGGGCTGAACACTGAAGCTTTCTTT,CASSRTTGLNTEAFF
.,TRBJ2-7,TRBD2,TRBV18,TGTGCCAGCTCACCATACTTAATGGGAGGGAAGGACTACGAGCAGTACTTC,CASSPYLMGGKDYEQYF
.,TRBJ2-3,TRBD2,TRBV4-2,TGTGCCAGCAGCCCACCCCCGGCTAGCGGTACAGATACGCAGTATTTT,CASSPPPASGTDTQYF
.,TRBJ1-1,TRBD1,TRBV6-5,TGTGCCAGCAGCCACGGACAGGGCGTGGGCACTGAAGCTTTCTTT,CASSHGQGVGTEAFF
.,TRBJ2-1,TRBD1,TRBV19,TGTGCCAGTAGTCCGGACAGGCTGAGCTCCTACAATGAGCAGTTCTTC,CASSPDRLSSYNEQFF
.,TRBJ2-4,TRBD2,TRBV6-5,TGTGCCAGCAGTTCGCAGCGGGGGGGCAACATTCAGTACTTC,CASSSQRGGNIQYF
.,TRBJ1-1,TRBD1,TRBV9,TGTGCCAGCAGCGTAGAAGGAGGCATCTCTGACAGGGAATCTGAAGCTTTCTTT,CASSVEGGISDRESEAFF
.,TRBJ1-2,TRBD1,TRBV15,TGTGCCACCAGCTCTCCCTTCCCGGGACAGTATGGCTACACCTTC,CATSSPFPGQYGYTF
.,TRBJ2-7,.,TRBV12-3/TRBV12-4,TGTGCCAGCAGTGGCCGATCGTACGAGCAGTACTTC,CASSGRSYEQYF
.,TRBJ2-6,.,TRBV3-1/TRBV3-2,TGTGCCAGCAGCTCATTAAAGGGAGCAGAACGGGCCAACGTCCTGACTTTC,CASSSLKGAERANVLTF
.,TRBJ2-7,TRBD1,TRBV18,TGTGCCAGCTCACCATCGGGGACAGGGAGCTCCTACGAGCAGTACTTC,CASSPSGTGSSYEQYF
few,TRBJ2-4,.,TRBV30,TGTGCCTGGAGTGTAAGGCAGGGGAAAAACATTCAGTACTTC,CAWSVRQGKNIQYF
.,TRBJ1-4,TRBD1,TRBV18,TGTGCCAGCTCACCGCCCGCAGGGGGCTATGAAAAACTGTTTTTT,CASSPPAGGYEKLFF
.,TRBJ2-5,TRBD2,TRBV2,TGTGCCAGCAGTAAAACTAGCGGGGGCGCTGACCAGTACTTC,CASSKTSGGADQYF
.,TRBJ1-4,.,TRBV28,TGTGCCAGCAGTTTAATGGGGGGGAATGAAAAACTGTTTTTT,CASSLMGGNEKLFF
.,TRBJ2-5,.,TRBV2,TGTGCCAGCAGTCGGAAGGGGGCCCAGTACTTC,CASSRKGAQYF
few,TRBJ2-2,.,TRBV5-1,TGCGCCAGCAGCTTACGACAGGTGAACACCGGGGAGCTGTTTTTT,CASSLRQVNTGELFF
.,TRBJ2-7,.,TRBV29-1,TGCAGCGTTGAGGCCCCCAGAGGGGGCGCGGGGAACGAGCAGTACTTC,CSVEAPRGGAGNEQYF
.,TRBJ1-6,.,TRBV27,TGTGCCACCCGAACTAATAATTCACCCCTCCACTTT,CATRTNNSPLHF
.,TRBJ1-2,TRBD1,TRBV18,TGTGCCAGCTCACCGGGACAGGGAGTCGTCGGGGGCTACACCTTC,CASSPGQGVVGGYTF
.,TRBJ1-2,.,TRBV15,TGTGCCACCAGGGGGGGAGGCCCCGGGGTTGGCTACACCTTC,CATRGGGPGVGYTF
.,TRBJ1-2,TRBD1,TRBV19,TGTGCCAGTAGCATCGACGCCGGGACAGGGATTAACTATGGCTACACCTTC,CASSIDAGTGINYGYTF
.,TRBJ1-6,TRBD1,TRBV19,TGTGCCAGTAGTATAACAGGGGCGGTGGTAGCCCTCCACTTT,CASSITGAVVALHF
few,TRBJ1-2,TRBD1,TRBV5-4,TGTGCCAGCAGCTTGGAGACAGGGGCTAACTATGGCTACACCTTC,CASSLETGANYGYTF
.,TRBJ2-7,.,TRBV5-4,TGTGCCAGCAGCTCGGGACTGAACCCCTACGAGCAGTACTTC,CASSSGLNPYEQYF
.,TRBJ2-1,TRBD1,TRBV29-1,TGCAGCGCTGAGGGACAGGGGACCTACAATGAGCAGTTCTTC,CSAEGQGTYNEQFF
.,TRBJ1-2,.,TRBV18,TGTGCCAGCTCACCACAATTTGCGGACTATGGCTACACCTTC,CASSPQFADYGYTF
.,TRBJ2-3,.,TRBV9,TGTGCCAGCAGCGTACCCAGGGACACGGGCACAGATACGCAGTATTTT,CASSVPRDTGTDTQYF
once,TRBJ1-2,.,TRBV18,TGTGCCAGCTCACCCCTCGGCGGGGATCAGGGCTACACCTTC,CASSPLGGDQGYTF
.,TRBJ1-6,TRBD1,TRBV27,TGCCGGACAGGATCTAATTCACCCCTCCACTTT,CRTGSNSPLHF
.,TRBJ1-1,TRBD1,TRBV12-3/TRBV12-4,TGTGCCAGCAGTGCGACAGGGACCACTGAAGCTTTCTTT,CASSATGTTEAFF
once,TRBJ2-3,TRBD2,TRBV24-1,TGTGCCACCAGTGAGCAAACGGGACTACGGGGGGATACGCAGTATTTT,CATSEQTGLRGDTQYF
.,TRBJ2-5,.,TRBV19,TGTGCCAGTAGTATAGAGTACTCATCCGAGGAGGCACGGCAAGAGACCCAGTACTTC,CASSIEYSSEEARQETQYF